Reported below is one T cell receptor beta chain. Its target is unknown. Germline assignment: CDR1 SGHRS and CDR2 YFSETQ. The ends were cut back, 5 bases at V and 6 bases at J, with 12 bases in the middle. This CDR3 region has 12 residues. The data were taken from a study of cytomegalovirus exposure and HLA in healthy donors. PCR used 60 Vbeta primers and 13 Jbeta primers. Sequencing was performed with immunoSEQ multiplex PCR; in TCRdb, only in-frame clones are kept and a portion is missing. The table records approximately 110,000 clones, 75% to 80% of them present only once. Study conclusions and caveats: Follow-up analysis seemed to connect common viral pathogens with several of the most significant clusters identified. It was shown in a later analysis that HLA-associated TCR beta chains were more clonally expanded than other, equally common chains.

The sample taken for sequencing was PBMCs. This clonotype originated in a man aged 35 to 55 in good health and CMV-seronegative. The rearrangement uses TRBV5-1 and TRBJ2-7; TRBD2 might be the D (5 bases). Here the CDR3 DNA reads TGCGCCAGCAGAGAAGCGGTGGGCGAGCAGTACTTC. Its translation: CASREAVGEQYF.